Reported below is one T cell receptor (beta chain). The source of the sample is a study of blood T cell repertoires in COVID-19. Study summary: Samples representing acute and convalescent COVID-19 were sourced from the United States, Italy and Spain. Nucleic acid was either cDNA or gDNA, and it came from T cells, B-cell-depleted T cells, or PBMCs.

TCRdb's copy holds only in-frame clones and misses some; the assay was immunoSEQ multiplex PCR. The sample contains some 200,000 clones, 85% to 90% of which appear only once. The CDR3 contains 15 residues. The V gene's germline CDR1 is SEHNR and CDR2 FQNEAQ (reference sequence). Trimming removed 5 bases from V and 2 bases from J; junction bases left unmatched: 8. The clonotype comes from a man aged 50-59 years with acute or convalescent COVID-19. V and J are TRBV7-9 and TRBJ2-5, with 7 bases identical to TRBD1. Sequenced: peripheral blood. CDR3 sequence: CASSQGGSIQETQYF. CDR3 nucleotides: TGTGCCAGCAGCCAAGGGGGCTCTATTCAAGAGACCCAGTACTTC.